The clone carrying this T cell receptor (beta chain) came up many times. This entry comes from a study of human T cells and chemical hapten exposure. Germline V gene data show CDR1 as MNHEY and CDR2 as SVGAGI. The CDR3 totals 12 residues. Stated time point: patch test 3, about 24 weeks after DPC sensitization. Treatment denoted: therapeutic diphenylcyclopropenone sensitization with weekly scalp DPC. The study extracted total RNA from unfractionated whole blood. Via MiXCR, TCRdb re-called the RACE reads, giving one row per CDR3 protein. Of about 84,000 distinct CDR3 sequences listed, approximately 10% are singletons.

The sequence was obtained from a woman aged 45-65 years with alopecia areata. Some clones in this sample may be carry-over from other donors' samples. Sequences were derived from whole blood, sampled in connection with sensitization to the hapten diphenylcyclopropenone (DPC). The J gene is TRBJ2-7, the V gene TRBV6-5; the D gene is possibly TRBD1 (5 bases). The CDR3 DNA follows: TGTGCAGTCAGGGCAGAGACGGACGAGCAGTACTTC. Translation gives CAVRAETDEQYF.